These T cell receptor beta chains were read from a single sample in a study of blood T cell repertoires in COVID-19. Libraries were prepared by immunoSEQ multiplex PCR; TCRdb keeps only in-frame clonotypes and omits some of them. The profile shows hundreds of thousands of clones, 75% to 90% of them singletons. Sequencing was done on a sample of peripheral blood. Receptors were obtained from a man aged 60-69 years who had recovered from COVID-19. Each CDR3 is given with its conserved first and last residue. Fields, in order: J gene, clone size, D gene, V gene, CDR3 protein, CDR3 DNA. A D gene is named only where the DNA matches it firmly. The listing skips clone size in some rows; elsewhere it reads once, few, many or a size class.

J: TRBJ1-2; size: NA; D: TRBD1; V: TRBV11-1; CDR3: CASSLRSGTGVNGYTF; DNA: TGTGCCAGCAGCCTCCGTTCTGGGACAGGAGTAAATGGCTACACCTTC
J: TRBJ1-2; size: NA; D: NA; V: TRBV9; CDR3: CASSVGRALYGYTF; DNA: TGTGCCAGCAGCGTGGGCAGGGCGCTCTATGGCTACACCTTC
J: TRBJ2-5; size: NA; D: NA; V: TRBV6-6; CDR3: CASSVSGVGETQYF; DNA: TGTGCCAGCAGTGTTTCAGGGGTTGGTGAGACCCAGTACTTC
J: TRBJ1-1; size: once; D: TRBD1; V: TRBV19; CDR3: CASSGTVPNTEAFF; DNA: TGTGCCAGTAGCGGGACAGTTCCGAACACTGAAGCTTTCTTT
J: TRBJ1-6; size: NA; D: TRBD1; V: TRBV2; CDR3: CASRGTGGNSPLHF; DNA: TGTGCCAGCCGGGGGACAGGCGGTAATTCACCCCTCCACTTT
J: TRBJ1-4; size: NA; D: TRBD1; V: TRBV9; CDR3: CASSAGQGYEKLFF; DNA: TGTGCCAGCAGCGCGGGACAGGGATATGAAAAACTGTTTTTT
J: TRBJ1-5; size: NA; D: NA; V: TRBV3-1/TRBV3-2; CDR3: CASSQSGFLQHF; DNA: TGTGCCAGCAGCCAATCCGGGTTTCTCCAGCATTTT
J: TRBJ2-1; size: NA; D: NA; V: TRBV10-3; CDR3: CAISTGYARVDNEQFF; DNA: TGTGCCATCAGTACAGGGTATGCGCGGGTAGACAATGAGCAGTTCTTC
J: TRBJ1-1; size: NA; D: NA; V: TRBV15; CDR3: CATSRASEAFF; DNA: TGTGCCACCAGCAGAGCTTCTGAAGCTTTCTTT
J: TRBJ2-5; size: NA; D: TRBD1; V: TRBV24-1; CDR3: CATSTGTGGVETQYF; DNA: TGTGCCACCAGCACCGGGACAGGGGGCGTCGAGACCCAGTACTTC
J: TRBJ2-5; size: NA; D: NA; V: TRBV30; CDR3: CAWSLAGRETQYF; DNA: TGTGCCTGGAGTCTGGCGGGGAGAGAGACCCAGTACTTC
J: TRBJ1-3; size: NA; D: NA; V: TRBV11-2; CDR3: CASSLVGRGGNTIYF; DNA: TGTGCCAGCAGCTTAGTTGGCCGGGGGGGAAACACCATATATTTT
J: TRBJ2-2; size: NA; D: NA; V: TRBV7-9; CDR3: CASSFAGRHTGELFF; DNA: TGTGCCAGCAGCTTCGCGGGACGACACACCGGGGAGCTGTTTTTT
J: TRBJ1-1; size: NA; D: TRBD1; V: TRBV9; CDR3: CASSVGEGAITEAFF; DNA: TGTGCCAGCAGCGTAGGTGAGGGGGCGATCACTGAAGCTTTCTTT
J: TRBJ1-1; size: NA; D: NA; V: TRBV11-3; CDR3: CASSPTSGGRTEAFF; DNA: TGTGCCAGCAGCCCGACGTCGGGGGGACGCACTGAAGCTTTCTTT
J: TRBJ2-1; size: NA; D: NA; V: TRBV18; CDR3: CASSQGGGWSDEQFF; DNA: TGTGCCAGCTCCCAAGGGGGGGGTTGGTCGGATGAGCAGTTCTTC
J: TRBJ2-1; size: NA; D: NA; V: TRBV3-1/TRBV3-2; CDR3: CASSWRPYNEQFF; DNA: TGTGCCAGCAGCTGGAGACCGTACAATGAGCAGTTCTTC
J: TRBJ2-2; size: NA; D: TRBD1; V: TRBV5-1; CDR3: CASSSGQGAGTGELFF; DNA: TGCGCCAGCAGCAGCGGACAGGGGGCGGGTACCGGGGAGCTGTTTTTT
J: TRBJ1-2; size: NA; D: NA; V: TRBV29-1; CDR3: CSVTGIDRGYTF; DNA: TGCAGCGTGACAGGAATAGACCGGGGCTACACCTTC
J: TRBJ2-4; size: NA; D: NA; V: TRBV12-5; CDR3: CASGGGGIAKNIQYF; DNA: TGTGCTAGTGGGGGAGGGGGTATAGCCAAAAACATTCAGTACTTC
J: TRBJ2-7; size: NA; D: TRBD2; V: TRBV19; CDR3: CARALGGWYEQYF; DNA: TGTGCCCGAGCCTTGGGGGGGTGGTACGAGCAGTACTTC
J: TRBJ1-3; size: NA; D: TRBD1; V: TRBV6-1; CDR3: CASSEGSGGNTIYF; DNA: TGTGCCAGCAGTGAAGGCTCAGGGGGCAACACCATATATTTT
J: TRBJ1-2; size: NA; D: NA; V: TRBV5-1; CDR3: CASSSRDRQIFGYTF; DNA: TGCGCCAGCAGCTCTAGAGACAGACAAATATTTGGCTACACCTTC
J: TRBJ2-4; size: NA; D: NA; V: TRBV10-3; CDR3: CAISEAEGPDHIQYF; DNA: TGTGCCATCAGTGAGGCGGAGGGGCCCGATCACATTCAGTACTTC
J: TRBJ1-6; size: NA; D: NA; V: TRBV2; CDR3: CASSEARHNSPLHF; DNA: TGTGCCAGCAGTGAAGCCAGGCATAATTCACCCCTCCACTTT
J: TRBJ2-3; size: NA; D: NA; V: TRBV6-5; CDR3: CASSSSPTDTQYF; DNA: TGTGCCAGCAGTTCAAGCCCCACAGATACGCAGTATTTT
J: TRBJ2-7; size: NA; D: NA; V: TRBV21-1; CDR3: CASSKATQEVYEQYF; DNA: TGTGCCAGCAGCAAAGCGACACAGGAAGTCTACGAGCAGTACTTC
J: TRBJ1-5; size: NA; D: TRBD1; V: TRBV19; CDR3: CASSTPGQGARQPQHF; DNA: TGTGCCAGTAGTACCCCGGGACAGGGGGCGAGGCAGCCCCAGCATTTT
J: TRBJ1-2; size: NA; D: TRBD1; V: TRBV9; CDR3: CASSEPTGGIGSSNYGYTF; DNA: TGTGCCAGCAGCGAACCGACAGGGGGCATAGGGAGTTCTAACTATGGCTACACCTTC
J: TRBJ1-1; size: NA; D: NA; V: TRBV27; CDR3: CASSYKARGLTVLWGTEAFF; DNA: TGTGCCAGCAGTTATAAGGCAAGGGGGTTGACCGTGTTATGGGGCACTGAAGCTTTCTTT
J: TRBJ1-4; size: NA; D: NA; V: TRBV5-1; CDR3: CASSSGMEPLEKLFF; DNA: TGCGCCAGCAGCTCGGGAATGGAGCCTCTCGAAAAACTGTTTTTT
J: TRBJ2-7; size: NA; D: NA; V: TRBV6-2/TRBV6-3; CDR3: CASSSRLSTYEQYF; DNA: TGTGCCAGCAGTTCCCGGTTGTCGACCTACGAGCAGTACTTC
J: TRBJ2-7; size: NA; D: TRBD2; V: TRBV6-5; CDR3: CASSYWTSGTYEQYF; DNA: TGTGCCAGCAGTTATTGGACTAGCGGAACCTACGAGCAGTACTTC
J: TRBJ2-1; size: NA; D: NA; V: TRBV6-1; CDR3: CASSGAGALSSYNEQFF; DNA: TGTGCCAGCAGTGGTGCGGGGGCCCTGAGCTCCTACAATGAGCAGTTCTTC